This TCR beta chain is from a study of human T cells and chemical hapten exposure. The study's findings and limits: Patch test score rose with PT1 expanded TCRs, significant at 8, 16, 32, not 4.

Germline CDR1 reads LGHDT; CDR2 reads YNNKEL (reference sequence). This CDR3 region has 15 residues. With 0 bases removed from V and 2 bases from J, the gap between germline ends came to 11 bases. The time point: patch test 1, 2 weeks after DPC sensitization. Sample treatment: therapeutic diphenylcyclopropenone sensitization with weekly scalp DPC. TCRdb re-called the RACE reads through MiXCR, storing one row per CDR3 protein. The sample shows around 77,000 distinct CDR3 sequences, 9.8% of them seen only once. This clonotype was picked up many times. The antigen is not known. This TCR was sampled from a woman aged 40 to 55 with alopecia areata. Some clones in this sample may be carry-over from other donors' samples. The specimen comprised whole blood, sampled in connection with sensitization to the hapten diphenylcyclopropenone (DPC). The V call is TRBV3-1, the J call TRBJ2-7; D call uncertain. The CDR3 coding sequence is TGTGCCAGCAGCCAAGAGACAAAAGATCCCTACGAGCAGTACTTC. This gives the protein CASSQETKDPYEQYF.